This T cell receptor (beta chain) is from a study of blood T cell repertoires in COVID-19. Study summary: Spain, Italy and the United States supplied samples that represented acute and convalescent COVID-19. Sources were T cells, B-cell-depleted T cells, or PBMCs; the material itself was cDNA or gDNA.

After removal of 6 bases from V and 1 base from J, the junction contained 6 bases not matched to a gene. The CDR3 runs to 16 residues. CDR1 SGHRS and CDR2 YFSETQ come from the germline V gene. Authors' processing steps: Estimation of nucleated cell counts relied on the amplification of reference gene primers. Sequencing was performed with immunoSEQ multiplex PCR; in TCRdb, only in-frame clones are kept and a portion is missing. That table gives V, J and clone size, and the DNA gave D and trimming. The sample holds around 300,000 clones, approximately 85% seen once. Sequenced input: peripheral blood. The chain carries TRBV5-1 and TRBJ2-2, with 10 bases lining up with TRBD1. The origin of this receptor is a woman aged 70-85 years with acute or convalescent COVID-19. The CDR3 here is CASTGTGAWNTGELFF. The DNA of the CDR3 is TGCGCCAGCACCGGGACAGGGGCGTGGAACACCGGGGAGCTGTTTTTT.